These 29 T cell receptor beta chains were all obtained from the same sample, sequenced in a study of T cells after yellow fever vaccination. TCRdb used MiXCR to reprocess the 5' RACE reads, holding one entry per CDR3 protein. The table records some 110,000 distinct CDR3 sequences, approximately 8.4% of them present only once. The sample consisted of CD8+ T cells sorted from PBMCs, taken 45 days after the yellow fever booster vaccination. Source of these receptors: a man between 25 and 39 years old who received the YFV17D yellow fever vaccine.

The chain uses TRBV14 and TRBJ2-1; 7 bases map to TRBD2. Germline CDR1 reads SGHDN; CDR2 reads FVKESK. Trimming removed 4 bases from V and 0 bases from J; junction bases left unmatched: 6. CDR3 length: 16 residues. CDR3 in DNA: TGTGCCAGCAGCCTCTTTGGCGGGAGCTCCTACAATGAGCAGTTCTTC. It encodes CASSLFGGSSYNEQFF. Based on the CDR3 plus reference TRBV14 and TRBJ2-1, the full variable domain is EAGVTQFPSHSVIEKGQTVTLRCDPISGHDNLYWYRRVMGKEIKFLLHFVKESKQDESGMPNNRFLAERTGGTYSTLKVQPAELEDSGVYFCASSLFGGSSYNEQFFGPGTRLTVL.

Ten or more counts support this clonotype. This chain joins TRBV5-5 and TRBJ2-7, with 10 bases that match TRBD1. Trimming removed 7 bases from V and 1 base from J; junction bases left unmatched: 5. This CDR3 has 14 amino acids. Germline-derived CDR1 and CDR2 are SGHKS and YYEKEE (reference sequence). The CDR3, as DNA: TGTGCCAGCCACGGACAGGGGGATTCCTACGAGCAGTACTTC. Amino acid sequence: CASHGQGDSYEQYF.

The rearrangement joins TRBV3-1 to TRBJ2-2; possible D gene TRBD2, 5 bases. Between the trimmed V and J ends, which lost 1 base and 3 bases, there was a span of 15 bases. The CDR3 totals 17 residues. CDR1 is LGHDT and CDR2 is YNNKEL in the germline V gene (reference sequence). The CDR3 DNA follows: TGTGCCAGCAGCCAAGGTGTTCATAGGCGGGACACCGGGGAGCTGTTTTTT. Encoded protein: CASSQGVHRRDTGELFF. The full variable domain, with the rest looked up from reference TRBV3-1 and TRBJ2-2, is DTAVSQTPKYLVTQMGNDKSIKCEQNLGHDTMYWYKQDSKKFLKIMFSYNNKELIINETVPNRFSPKSPDKAHLNLHINSLELGDSAVYFCASSQGVHRRDTGELFFGEGSRLTVL.

The chain couples TRBV7-2 to TRBJ1-6; possible D gene TRBD1, 5 bases. Germline V lookup: CDR1 SGHTA, CDR2 FQGNSA. The CDR3 consists of 13 residues. V gave up 1 base and J gave up 11 bases, with 9 bases separating them. The CDR3 region is CASSLEGFAPLHF. The CDR3 DNA reads as TGTGCCAGCAGCTTAGAGGGGTTTGCACCCCTCCACTTT.

This clonotype was seen at least ten times. This chain joins TRBV2 and TRBJ1-2, with D maybe TRBD1 (5 bases). Looked up from germline, CDR1 is SNHLY and CDR2 is FYNNEI. The CDR3 runs to 15 residues. V lost 0 bases, J lost 4 bases, and 12 bases lay in between. The CDR3 nucleotides read TGTGCCAGCAGTGAAGCCTCCCCGACAGTCTATGGCTACACCTTC. It yields the protein CASSEASPTVYGYTF.

The chain employs TRBV12-3 or TRBV12-4 and TRBJ2-1; D unclear. There are 19 residues in the CDR3. V lost 7 bases to trimming and J lost 2 bases, with 27 bases between them. CDR3 DNA sequence: TGTGCCAGCACTTTCGAGGACCTTCCAGGCTACTACCCCTACAATGAGCAGTTCTTC. Its translation: CASTFEDLPGYYPYNEQFF.

This clonotype was counted a few times. The J gene is TRBJ2-7, the V gene TRBV29-1; TRBD2 matches at 8 bases. V lost 0 bases, J lost 4 bases, and 14 bases stayed unmatched. CDR1 is SQVTM, CDR2 ANQGSEA, per germline. This CDR3 spans 17 amino acids. The CDR3 loop reads CSVEEPSGSPYYYEQYF. The CDR3 DNA reads TGCAGCGTTGAAGAGCCCAGCGGGAGCCCATACTATTACGAGCAGTACTTC.

V usage is TRBV29-1 and J usage is TRBJ2-1, with a possible D match to TRBD1 (6 bases). Germline lookup yields CDR1 SQVTM and CDR2 ANQGSEA. The CDR3 spans 13 residues. The ends were cut back, 7 bases at V and 3 bases at J, with 13 bases in the middle. CDR3 bases: TGCAGCGCTGTTTGGACAGACTACAATGAGCAGTTCTTC. It translates to CSAVWTDYNEQFF.

The rearrangement uses TRBV10-3 and TRBJ1-2; D may be TRBD1 (5 bases). V shed 11 bases and J shed 4 bases, with 11 bases lying between them. Germline V gene sequence: CDR1 ENHRY, CDR2 SYGVKD. The CDR3 has 11 residues. In DNA, the CDR3 is TGTGCCGGACGAGGGGTCTATGGCTACACCTTC. As protein: CAGRGVYGYTF.

This clonotype was picked up many times. The chain uses TRBV5-6 and TRBJ2-7, with 7 bases identical to TRBD2. CDR1 and CDR2 (germline): SGHDT, YYEEEE. V lost 3 bases to trimming and J lost 2 bases; unmatched junction nucleotides: 5. The CDR3 has 14 residues. CDR3 nucleotides: TGTGCCAGCAGCTGGGGAGGGGATACCTACGAGCAGTACTTC. This codes for CASSWGGDTYEQYF.

This chain connects TRBV7-2 to TRBJ2-1; possibly TRBD2 for D (5 bases). Germline-derived CDR1 and CDR2 are SGHTA and FQGNSA. Between the trimmed V and J ends, which lost 3 bases and 0 bases, there was a span of 12 bases. This CDR3 has 16 residues. The CDR3, as DNA: TGTGCCAGCAGCTTCCCCGGACGGGGCTCCTACAATGAGCAGTTCTTC. Its protein product is CASSFPGRGSYNEQFF.

Ten or more counts support this clonotype. The chain joins TRBV7-8 to TRBJ2-7; 7 bases match TRBD2. Losses at the gene ends were 1 base for V and 6 bases for J; bases not matched to a gene: 6. Germline-derived CDR1 and CDR2 are SGHVS and FQNEAQ. The CDR3 runs to 14 residues. The CDR3 sequence is CASSLVRGGREQYF. As DNA, the CDR3 is TGTGCCAGCAGCTTAGTGAGGGGAGGGCGCGAGCAGTACTTC.

This clonotype has more than one count but fewer than ten. V is TRBV24-1 and J is TRBJ1-2; D is possibly TRBD1 (5 bases). Germline V lookup: CDR1 KGHDR, CDR2 SFDVKD. V was trimmed by 5 bases and J by 8 bases, leaving 14 bases between them. This CDR3 has 13 residues. The CDR3 reads CATSAQGGWGYTF. The CDR3, as DNA: TGTGCCACCAGTGCGCAGGGAGGTTGGGGCTACACCTTC.

This clonotype showed up just a few times. The CDR3 DNA follows: TGCGCCAGCAGCCAAGTACTGCCGGGACAGGGGGGCTACGAGCAGTACTTC. Translating gives CASSQVLPGQGGYEQYF. This chain links TRBV4-3 with TRBJ2-7; 11 positions agree with TRBD1. Losses at the gene ends were 1 base for V and 3 bases for J; bases not matched to a gene: 8. Germline values: CDR1 LGHNA, CDR2 YSLEER. The CDR3 consists of 17 residues.

In the case of this clonotype: One end of the junction does not line up with germline, which may come from a read error. V is TRBV29-1 and J is TRBJ2-7; no clear D. CDR3 length equals 11 residues. Germline V gene lookup returns CDR1 SQVTM and CDR2 ANQGSEA. The CDR3 DNA is TGCAGCATTGAGGAATCCTACGAGCAGTACTTC. This sequence encodes CSIEESYEQYF.

There are many counts of this clonotype. The chain combines TRBV7-8 with TRBJ2-1; the D is unclear. The V end was cut by 3 bases, the J end by 6 bases, with 6 bases between. This CDR3 has 12 residues. Germline V gives CDR1 SGHVS, CDR2 FQNEAQ. In nucleotides, the CDR3 is TGTGCCAGCAGCTTTGGGGTCAATGAGCAGTTCTTC. It translates to CASSFGVNEQFF.

This clonotype was seen at least ten times. V gene TRBV7-2 combines with J gene TRBJ2-7; TRBD2 is a possible D gene (5 bases). V lost 3 bases and J lost 4, with 13 bases in between. Germline lookup yields CDR1 SGHTA and CDR2 FQGNSA. This CDR3 is 14 amino acids long. CDR3: CASSLGRGIYEQYF. CDR3 in DNA: TGTGCCAGCAGCTTGGGGAGAGGGATTTACGAGCAGTACTTC.

This clonotype was observed a handful of times. The CDR3 DNA sequence: TGTGCCAGCAGCCGCGGGACATGGGACACTGAAGCTTTCTTT. This sequence encodes CASSRGTWDTEAFF. This rearrangement joins TRBV9 to TRBJ1-1; TRBD1 might be the D (6 bases). The CDR3 is 14 residues long. Between the trimmed V and J ends, which lost 4 bases and 3 bases, there was a span of 13 bases. Germline V CDR1 and CDR2: SGDLS, YYNGEE.

This clonotype has at least ten counts. This sequence joins TRBV29-1 and TRBJ2-3, with D possibly matching TRBD2 (5 bases). There are 15 residues in the CDR3. Trimming removed 3 bases from V and 4 bases from J, with 17 bases in between. Germline CDR1 is SQVTM and CDR2 is ANQGSEA. For the CDR3, the DNA is TGCAGCGTTGACAACGCGGGCCTTGGGCCAGATACGCAGTATTTT. Translated, it gives CSVDNAGLGPDTQYF.

The sample holds a few counts of this clonotype. The gene calls are TRBV12-3 or TRBV12-4 and TRBJ1-1, with D possibly TRBD1 on 5 matching bases. This CDR3 region has 12 residues. V gave up 5 bases and J gave up 11 bases, with 15 bases separating them. As DNA, the CDR3 is TGTGCCAGCAGTGTTGGGGGAAACGGGGCTTTCTTT. Translated: CASSVGGNGAFF.

The J gene is TRBJ1-5, the V gene TRBV7-2; D gene unclear. Trimming removed 3 bases at V and 7 bases at J, with 10 bases between. Germline CDR1 is SGHTA and CDR2 is FQGNSA. The CDR3 has 13 residues. The CDR3 DNA is TGTGCCAGCAGCTTGGGGAGCGGCCAGCCCCAGCATTTT. Amino acids: CASSLGSGQPQHF.

The rearrangement uses TRBV4-2 and TRBJ2-7, with 8 bases fitting TRBD2. Per germline, CDR1 LGHNA and CDR2 YNFKEQ. The junction had 17 bases not matched to a gene; V was cut back by 4 bases and J by 9 bases. The CDR3 is 16 residues long. The CDR3 protein is CASSRGIGGGPRVQYF. DNA for the CDR3: TGTGCCAGCAGCCGGGGTATCGGGGGGGGGCCTCGGGTGCAGTACTTC.

The V gene is TRBV5-6, the J gene TRBJ2-7; D call uncertain. The CDR3 loop spans 12 amino acids. CDR1 and CDR2 from the germline V gene are SGHDT and YYEEEE. With 4 bases removed from V and 2 bases from J, the gap between germline ends came to 7 bases. The chain's CDR3 is CASSTVTYEQYF. The CDR3 region has the DNA TGTGCCAGCAGCACCGTCACCTACGAGCAGTACTTC.

Regarding this clonotype: This may stem from a read error, because a much larger clone lies one nucleotide away. This chain uses TRBV5-1 with TRBJ2-1, with TRBD2 as a possible D gene (6 bases). The germline V gene has CDR1 SGHRS and CDR2 YFSETQ. This CDR3 spans 15 amino acids. Trimming removed 4 bases from V and 2 bases from J, with 13 bases in between. The CDR3 DNA reads as TGCGCCAGCAGCACGGAGGTAGCGGCCTACAATGAGCAGTTCTTC. Its protein is CASSTEVAAYNEQFF.

This clonotype has at least ten counts. This sequence joins TRBV5-1 and TRBJ2-3; unclear D gene. V was shortened by 0 bases and J by 0 bases, with 14 bases between the two germline ends. CDR1 SGHRS and CDR2 YFSETQ come from the germline V gene. CDR3 size: 17 residues. CDR3 DNA: TGCGCCAGCAGCTTGGTGTCCTCCATTACCAGCACAGATACGCAGTATTTT. This translates into CASSLVSSITSTDTQYF.

This clonotype was detected ten times or more. The V gene is TRBV4-3, the J gene TRBJ2-3; unclear D gene. V was trimmed by 0 bases and J by 2 bases, leaving 6 bases between them. Per germline, CDR1 LGHNA and CDR2 YSLEER. The CDR3 loop spans 14 amino acids. The CDR3 loop reads CASSQDLTTDTQYF. CDR3 DNA sequence: TGCGCCAGCAGCCAAGATTTGACCACAGATACGCAGTATTTT.

The table lists this clonotype with many counts. This rearrangement joins TRBV7-6 to TRBJ1-4; no reliable D call. CDR3 length: 14 residues. The germline V and J ends were trimmed by 5 bases and 4 bases, with 11 bases remaining between them. CDR1 SGHVS and CDR2 FNYEAQ come from the germline V gene. The CDR3 loop reads CASSMGELNEKLFF. CDR3 in DNA: TGTGCCAGCAGCATGGGAGAACTTAATGAAAAACTGTTTTTT.

This clonotype was recorded at least ten times. This chain joins TRBV4-3 and TRBJ2-1, with D unresolved. The CDR3 length is 12 residues. Germline V gene sequence: CDR1 LGHNA, CDR2 YSLEER. Trimming took 7 bases from V and 9 from J, leaving 13 bases between them. The CDR3: CASMTRWGEQFF. Written as DNA, the CDR3 is TGCGCCAGCATGACACGGTGGGGTGAGCAGTTCTTC.

This clonotype was seen repeatedly, ten times or more. This chain's CDR3 is CASSSGQAETQYF. The CDR3 coding sequence is TGTGCCAGCAGCTCCGGACAGGCGGAGACCCAGTACTTC. The chain carries TRBV5-4 and TRBJ2-5; 7 bases are a match to TRBD1. This CDR3 is 13 amino acids long. V was clipped by 3 bases and J by 5 bases; unmatched bases: 4. Per germline, CDR1 SGHNT and CDR2 YYREEE (reference sequence).